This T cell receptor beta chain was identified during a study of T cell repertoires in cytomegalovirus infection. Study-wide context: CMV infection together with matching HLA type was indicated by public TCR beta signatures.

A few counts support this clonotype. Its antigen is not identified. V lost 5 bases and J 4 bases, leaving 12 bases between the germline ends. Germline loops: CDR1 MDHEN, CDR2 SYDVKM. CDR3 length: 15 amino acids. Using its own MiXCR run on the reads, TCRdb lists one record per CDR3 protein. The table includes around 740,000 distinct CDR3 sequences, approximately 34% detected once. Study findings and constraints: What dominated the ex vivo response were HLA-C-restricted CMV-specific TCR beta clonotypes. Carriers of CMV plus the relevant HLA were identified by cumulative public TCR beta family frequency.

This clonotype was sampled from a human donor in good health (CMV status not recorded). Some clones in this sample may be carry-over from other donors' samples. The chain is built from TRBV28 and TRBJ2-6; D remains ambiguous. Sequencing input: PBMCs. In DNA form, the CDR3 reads TGTGCCAGCAGTCCTCCTAGGACCGGGGCCAACGTCCTGACTTTC. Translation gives CASSPPRTGANVLTF.